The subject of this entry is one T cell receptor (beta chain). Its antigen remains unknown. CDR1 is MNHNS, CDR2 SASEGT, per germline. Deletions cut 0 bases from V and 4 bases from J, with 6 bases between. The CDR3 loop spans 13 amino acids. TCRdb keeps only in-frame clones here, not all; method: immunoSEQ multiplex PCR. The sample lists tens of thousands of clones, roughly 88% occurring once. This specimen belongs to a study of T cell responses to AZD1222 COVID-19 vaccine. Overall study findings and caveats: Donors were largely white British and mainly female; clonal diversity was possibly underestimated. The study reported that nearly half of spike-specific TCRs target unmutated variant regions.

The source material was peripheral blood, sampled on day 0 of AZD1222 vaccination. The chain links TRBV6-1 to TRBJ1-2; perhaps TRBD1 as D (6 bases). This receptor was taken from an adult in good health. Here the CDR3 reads CASSEARGYGYTF. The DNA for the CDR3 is TGTGCCAGCAGTGAAGCCAGGGGCTATGGCTACACCTTC.